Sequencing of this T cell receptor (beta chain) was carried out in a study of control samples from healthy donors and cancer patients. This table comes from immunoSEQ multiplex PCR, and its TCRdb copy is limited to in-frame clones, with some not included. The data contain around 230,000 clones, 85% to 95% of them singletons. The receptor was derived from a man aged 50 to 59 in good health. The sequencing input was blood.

The CDR3 coding sequence is TGTGCCAGTGGGGGGACAGGGGGCACTGAAGCTTTCTTT. Residues: CASGGTGGTEAFF. The gene calls are TRBV19 and TRBJ1-1, with 11 bases lining up with TRBD1. Losses at the gene ends were 8 bases for V and 4 bases for J; bases not matched to a gene: 3. Germline V CDR1 and CDR2: LNHDA, SQIVND (reference sequence). The CDR3 is 13 residues long.